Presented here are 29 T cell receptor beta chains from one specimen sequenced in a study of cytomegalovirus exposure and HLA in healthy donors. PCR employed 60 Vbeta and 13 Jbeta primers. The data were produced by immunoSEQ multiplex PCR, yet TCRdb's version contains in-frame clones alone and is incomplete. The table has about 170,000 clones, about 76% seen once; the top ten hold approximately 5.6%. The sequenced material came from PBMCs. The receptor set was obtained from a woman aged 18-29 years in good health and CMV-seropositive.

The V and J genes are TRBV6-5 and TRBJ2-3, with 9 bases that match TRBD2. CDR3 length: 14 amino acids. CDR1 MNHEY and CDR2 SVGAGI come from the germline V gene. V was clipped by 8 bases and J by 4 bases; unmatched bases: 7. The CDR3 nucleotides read TGTGCCAGCGGTGGCGGGGGGGCTGCAGATACGCAGTATTTT. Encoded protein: CASGGGGAADTQYF.

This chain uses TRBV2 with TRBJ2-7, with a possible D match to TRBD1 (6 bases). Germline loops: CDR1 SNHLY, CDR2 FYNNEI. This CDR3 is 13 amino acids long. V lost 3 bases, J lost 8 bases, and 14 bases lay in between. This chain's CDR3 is CASSDRGAGKQYF. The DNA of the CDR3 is TGTGCCAGCAGTGACAGGGGCGCTGGGAAGCAGTACTTC. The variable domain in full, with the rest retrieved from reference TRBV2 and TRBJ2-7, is EPEVTQTPSHQVTQMGQEVILRCVPISNHLYFYWYRQILGQKVEFLVSFYNNEISEKSEIFDDQFSVERPDGSNFTLKIRSTKLEDSAMYFCASSDRGAGKQYFGPGTRLTVT.

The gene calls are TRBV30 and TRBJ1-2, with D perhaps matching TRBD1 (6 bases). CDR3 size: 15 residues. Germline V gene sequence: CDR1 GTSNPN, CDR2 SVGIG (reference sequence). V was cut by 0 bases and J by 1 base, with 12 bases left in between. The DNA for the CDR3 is TGTGCCTGGAGTGTACGACAGGCCGATAACTATGGCTACACCTTC. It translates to CAWSVRQADNYGYTF.

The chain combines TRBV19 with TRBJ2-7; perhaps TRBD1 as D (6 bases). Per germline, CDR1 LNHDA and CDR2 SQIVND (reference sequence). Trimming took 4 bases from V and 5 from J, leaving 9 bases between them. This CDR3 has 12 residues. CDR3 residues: CASSTTGNEQYF. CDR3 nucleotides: TGTGCCAGTAGTACCACAGGGAACGAGCAGTACTTC.

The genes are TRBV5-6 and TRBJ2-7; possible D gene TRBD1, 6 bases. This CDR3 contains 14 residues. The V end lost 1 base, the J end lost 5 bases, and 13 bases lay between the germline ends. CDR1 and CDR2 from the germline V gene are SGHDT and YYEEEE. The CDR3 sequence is CASSLSRQVHEQYF. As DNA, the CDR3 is TGTGCCAGCAGCTTGAGTCGACAGGTCCACGAGCAGTACTTC. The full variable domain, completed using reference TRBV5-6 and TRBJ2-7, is DAGVTQSPTHLIKTRGQQVTLRCSPKSGHDTVSWYQQALGQGPQFIFQYYEEEERQRGNFPDRFSGHQFPNYSSELNVNALLLGDSALYLCASSLSRQVHEQYFGPGTRLTVT.

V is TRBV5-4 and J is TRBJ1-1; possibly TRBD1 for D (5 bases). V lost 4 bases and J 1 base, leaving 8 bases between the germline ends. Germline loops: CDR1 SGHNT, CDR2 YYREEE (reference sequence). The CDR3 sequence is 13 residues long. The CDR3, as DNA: TGTGCCAGCAGCCGTACAGGGAACACTGAAGCTTTCTTT. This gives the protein CASSRTGNTEAFF.

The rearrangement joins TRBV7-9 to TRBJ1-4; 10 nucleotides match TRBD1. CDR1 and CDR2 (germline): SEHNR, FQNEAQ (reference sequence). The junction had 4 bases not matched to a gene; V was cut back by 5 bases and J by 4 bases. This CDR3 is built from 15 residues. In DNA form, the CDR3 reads TGTGCCAGCAGCCCCGGGACAGGGGATAATGAAAAACTGTTTTTT. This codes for CASSPGTGDNEKLFF. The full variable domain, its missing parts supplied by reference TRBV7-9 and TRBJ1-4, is DTGVSQNPRHKITKRGQNVTFRCDPISEHNRLYWYRQTLGQGPEFLTYFQNEAQLEKSRLLSDRFSAERPKGSFSTLEIQRTEQGDSAMYLCASSPGTGDNEKLFFGSGTQLSVL.

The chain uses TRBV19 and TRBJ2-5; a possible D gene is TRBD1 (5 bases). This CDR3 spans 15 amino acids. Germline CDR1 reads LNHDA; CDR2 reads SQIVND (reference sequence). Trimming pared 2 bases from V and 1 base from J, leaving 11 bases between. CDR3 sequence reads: CASSISWGRQETQYF. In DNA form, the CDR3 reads TGTGCCAGTAGTATAAGCTGGGGCCGCCAAGAGACCCAGTACTTC.

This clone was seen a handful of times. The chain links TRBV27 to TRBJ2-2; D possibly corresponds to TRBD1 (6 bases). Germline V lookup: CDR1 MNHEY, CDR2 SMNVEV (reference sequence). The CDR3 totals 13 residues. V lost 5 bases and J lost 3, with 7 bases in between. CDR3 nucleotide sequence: TGTGCCAGCAGTGAGGGGGACACCGGGGAGCTGTTTTTT. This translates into CASSEGDTGELFF.

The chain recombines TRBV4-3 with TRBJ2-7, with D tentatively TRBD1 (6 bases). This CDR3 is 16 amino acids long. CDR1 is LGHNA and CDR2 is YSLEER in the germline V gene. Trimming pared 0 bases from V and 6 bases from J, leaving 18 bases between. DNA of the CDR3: TGCGCCAGCAGCCAAGACATGACAGGAGCCGGGGTCGAGCAGTACTTC. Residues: CASSQDMTGAGVEQYF.

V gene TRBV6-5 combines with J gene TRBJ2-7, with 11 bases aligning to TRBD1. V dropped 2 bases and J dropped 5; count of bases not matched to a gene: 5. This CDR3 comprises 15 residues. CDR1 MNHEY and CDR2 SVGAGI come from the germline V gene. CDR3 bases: TGTGCCAGCAGTTACCATGGACAGGGGGCAGACGAGCAGTACTTC. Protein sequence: CASSYHGQGADEQYF.

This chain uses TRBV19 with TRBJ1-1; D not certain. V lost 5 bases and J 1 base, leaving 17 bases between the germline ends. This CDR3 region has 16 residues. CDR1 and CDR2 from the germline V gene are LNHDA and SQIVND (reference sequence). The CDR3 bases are TGTGCCAGTAGTGTTCTGAGAGGCGCCCGGAACACTGAAGCTTTCTTT. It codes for CASSVLRGARNTEAFF.

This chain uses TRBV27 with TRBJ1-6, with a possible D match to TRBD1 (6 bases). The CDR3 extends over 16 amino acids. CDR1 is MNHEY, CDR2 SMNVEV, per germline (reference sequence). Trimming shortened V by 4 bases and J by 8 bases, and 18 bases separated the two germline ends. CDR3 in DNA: TGTGCCAGCAGTTCTGGTCCCGACAGGCCGCATTCACCCCTCCACTTT. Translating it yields CASSSGPDRPHSPLHF.

CDR3 sequence (DNA): TGTGCCAGCACCGGGGAAGGCAATCAGCCCCAGCATTTT. Protein sequence: CASTGEGNQPQHF. This chain joins TRBV2 and TRBJ1-5, with D unclear. Deletions cut 7 bases from V and 2 bases from J, with 9 bases between. The CDR3 extends over 13 amino acids. Germline V gene data show CDR1 as SNHLY and CDR2 as FYNNEI.

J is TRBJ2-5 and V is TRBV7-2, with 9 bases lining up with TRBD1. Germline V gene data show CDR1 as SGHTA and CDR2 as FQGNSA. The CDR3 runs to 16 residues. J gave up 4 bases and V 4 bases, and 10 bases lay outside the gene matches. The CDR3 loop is CASSSPGQGVRETQYF. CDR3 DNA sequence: TGTGCCAGCAGCTCCCCGGGACAGGGTGTGCGAGAGACCCAGTACTTC.

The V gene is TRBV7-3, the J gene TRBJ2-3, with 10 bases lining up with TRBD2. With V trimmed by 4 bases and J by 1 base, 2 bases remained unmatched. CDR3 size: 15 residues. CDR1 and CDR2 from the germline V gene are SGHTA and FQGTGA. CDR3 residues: CASSSGLAGTDTQYF. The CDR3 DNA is TGTGCCAGCAGCTCCGGACTAGCGGGCACAGATACGCAGTATTTT.

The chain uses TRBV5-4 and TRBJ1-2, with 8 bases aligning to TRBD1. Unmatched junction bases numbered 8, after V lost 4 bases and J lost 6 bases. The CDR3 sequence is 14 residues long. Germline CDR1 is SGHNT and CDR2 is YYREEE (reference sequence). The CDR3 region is CASSQGDRGNGYTF. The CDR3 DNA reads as TGTGCCAGCAGCCAAGGTGACAGGGGTAATGGCTACACCTTC.

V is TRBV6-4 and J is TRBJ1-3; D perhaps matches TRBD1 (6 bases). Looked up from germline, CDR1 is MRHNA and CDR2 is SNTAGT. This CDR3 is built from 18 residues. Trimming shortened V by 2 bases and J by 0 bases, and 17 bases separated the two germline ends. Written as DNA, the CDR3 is TGTGCCAGCAGTGACCAAGAACAGGACAGTACCTCTGGAAACACCATATATTTT. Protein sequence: CASSDQEQDSTSGNTIYF.

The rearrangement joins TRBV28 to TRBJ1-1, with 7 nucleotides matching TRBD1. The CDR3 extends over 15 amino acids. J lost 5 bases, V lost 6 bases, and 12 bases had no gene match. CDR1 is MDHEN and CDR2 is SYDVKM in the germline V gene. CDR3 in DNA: TGTGCCAGCAGCCCCCGGACAGGATTGTGGACTGAAGCTTTCTTT. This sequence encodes CASSPRTGLWTEAFF. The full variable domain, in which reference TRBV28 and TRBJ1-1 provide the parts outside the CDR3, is DVKVTQSSRYLVKRTGEKVFLECVQDMDHENMFWYRQDPGLGLRLIYFSYDVKMKEKGDIPEGYSVSREKKERFSLILESASTNQTSMYLCASSPRTGLWTEAFFGQGTRLTVV.

CDR3 in amino acids: CATYEAGGKQFF. CDR3 DNA sequence: TGCGCCACCTATGAAGCGGGGGGGAAGCAGTTCTTC. The V call is TRBV4-1, the J call TRBJ2-1, with 10 bases lining up with TRBD2. The CDR3 loop spans 12 amino acids. V lost 10 bases, J lost 11 bases, and 8 bases stayed unmatched. Germline lookup yields CDR1 MGHRA and CDR2 YSYEKL.

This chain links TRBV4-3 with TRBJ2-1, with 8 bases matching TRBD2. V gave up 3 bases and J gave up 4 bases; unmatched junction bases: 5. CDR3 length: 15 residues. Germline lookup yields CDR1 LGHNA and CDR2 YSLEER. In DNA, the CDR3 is TGCGCCAGCAGCCAGTCGGTAGCGGGGTACAATGAGCAGTTCTTC. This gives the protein CASSQSVAGYNEQFF.

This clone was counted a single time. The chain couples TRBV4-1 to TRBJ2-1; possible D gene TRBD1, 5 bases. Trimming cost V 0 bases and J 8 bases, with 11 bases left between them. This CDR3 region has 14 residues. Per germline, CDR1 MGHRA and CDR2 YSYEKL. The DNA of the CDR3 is TGCGCCAGCAGCCAAGAGGCCAGGGTGCATGAGCAGTTCTTC. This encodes CASSQEARVHEQFF.

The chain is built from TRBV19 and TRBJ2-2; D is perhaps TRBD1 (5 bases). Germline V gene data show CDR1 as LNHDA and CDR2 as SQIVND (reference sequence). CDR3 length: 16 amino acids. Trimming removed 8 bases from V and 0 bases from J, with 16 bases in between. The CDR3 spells CASRQAGIANTGELFF. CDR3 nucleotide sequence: TGTGCCAGTCGTCAGGCAGGGATCGCGAACACCGGGGAGCTGTTTTTT.

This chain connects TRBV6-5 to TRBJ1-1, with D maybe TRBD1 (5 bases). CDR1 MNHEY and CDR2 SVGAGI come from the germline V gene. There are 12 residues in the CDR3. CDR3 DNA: TGTGGCGCGGGGCGGTGGGGCACTGAAGCTTTCTTT. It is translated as CGAGRWGTEAFF.

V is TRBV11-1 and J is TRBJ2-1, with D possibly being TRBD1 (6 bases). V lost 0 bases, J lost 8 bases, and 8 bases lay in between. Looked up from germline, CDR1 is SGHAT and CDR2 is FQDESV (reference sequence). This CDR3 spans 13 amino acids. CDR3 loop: CASSLARTDEQFF. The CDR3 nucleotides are TGTGCCAGCAGCTTAGCGAGGACAGATGAGCAGTTCTTC.

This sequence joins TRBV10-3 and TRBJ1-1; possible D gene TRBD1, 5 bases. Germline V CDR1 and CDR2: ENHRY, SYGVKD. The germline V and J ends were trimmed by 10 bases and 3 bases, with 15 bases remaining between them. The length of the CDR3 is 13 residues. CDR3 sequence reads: CATVAGGDTEAFF. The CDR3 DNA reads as TGTGCCACGGTAGCCGGAGGGGACACTGAAGCTTTCTTT.

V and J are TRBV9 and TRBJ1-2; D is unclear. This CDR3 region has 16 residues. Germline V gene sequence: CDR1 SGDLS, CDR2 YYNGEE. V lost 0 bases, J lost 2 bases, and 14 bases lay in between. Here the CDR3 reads CASSVAHYGGNYGYTF. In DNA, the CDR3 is TGTGCCAGCAGCGTAGCTCACTATGGAGGGAACTATGGCTACACCTTC.

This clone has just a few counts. CDR3 protein: CASSVNQRGLRGETQYF. Written as DNA, the CDR3 is TGTGCCAGCAGCGTAAATCAGCGGGGGCTACGAGGGGAGACCCAGTACTTC. The J gene is TRBJ2-5, the V gene TRBV9; 8 nucleotides match TRBD2. This CDR3 has 17 residues. CDR1 SGDLS and CDR2 YYNGEE come from the germline V gene. After removal of 1 base from V and 5 bases from J, the junction contained 13 bases not matched to a gene.

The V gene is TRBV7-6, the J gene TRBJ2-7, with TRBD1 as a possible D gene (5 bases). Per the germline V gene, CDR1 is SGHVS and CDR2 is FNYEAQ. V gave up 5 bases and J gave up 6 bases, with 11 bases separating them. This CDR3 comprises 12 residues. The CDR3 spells CASSPDRGEQYF. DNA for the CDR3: TGTGCCAGCAGCCCCGATAGGGGCGAGCAGTACTTC.